This entry lists 6 T cell receptor beta chains sequenced from one sample in a study of OX40 agonist ivuxolimab in advanced cancers. The assay was immunoSEQ multiplex PCR, and TCRdb's table has in-frame clones only and misses some. The profile shows around 110,000 clones, about 91% of them singletons. The sample here was CD4+ or CD8+ T cells sorted from blood, taken in a trial of the OX40 agonist ivuxolimab. These receptors came from an adult with an advanced solid tumor such as melanoma, head and neck, liver or kidney cancer.

CDR3 protein: CASSYLDGTYEQYF. The CDR3 region has the DNA TGTGCCAGCAGTTACTTGGACGGAACCTACGAGCAGTACTTC. The J gene is TRBJ2-7, the V gene TRBV6-5; D not resolved. Trimming removed 1 base at V and 2 bases at J, with 9 bases between. The length of the CDR3 is 14 residues. CDR1 is MNHEY and CDR2 is SVGAGI in the germline V gene.

This clone was counted a few times. V usage is TRBV23-1 and J usage is TRBJ1-2; D is undetermined. TRBV23-1 is an open reading frame whose function is uncertain. The CDR3 is made up of 12 amino acids. V was trimmed by 9 bases and J by 5 bases, leaving 13 bases between them. CDR3 region: CASTPRGYGYTF. CDR3 coding DNA: TGCGCCAGTACACCCCGGGGTTATGGCTACACCTTC.

This sequence joins TRBV28 and TRBJ2-7; 8 bases are shared with TRBD1. Per germline, CDR1 MDHEN and CDR2 SYDVKM. This CDR3 has 14 residues. Trimming cost V 5 bases and J 3 bases; bases outside gene matches: 6. The CDR3 sequence is CASSIRQGRYEQYF. The CDR3, as DNA: TGTGCCAGCAGTATCCGACAGGGGCGCTACGAGCAGTACTTC.

V gene TRBV6-6 combines with J gene TRBJ1-2; tentatively, D is TRBD1 (5 bases). The CDR3 runs 14 residues. V shed 3 bases and J shed 4 bases, with 12 bases lying between them. Germline CDR1 MNHNY, CDR2 SVGAGI (reference sequence). The CDR3 region is CASSYRDAGYGYTF. Here the CDR3 DNA reads TGTGCCAGCAGTTATCGGGACGCAGGCTATGGCTACACCTTC.

V and J are TRBV5-1 and TRBJ2-2, with 7 nucleotides matching TRBD1. Trimming at V came to 3 bases and at J to 0 bases, leaving 5 bases not matched to a gene. Germline V gene lookup returns CDR1 SGHRS and CDR2 YFSETQ. The CDR3 sequence is 16 residues long. CDR3 sequence: CASSSIGTANTGELFF. Written as DNA, the CDR3 is TGCGCCAGCAGCTCAATTGGGACAGCGAACACCGGGGAGCTGTTTTTT. The full variable domain, its missing parts supplied by reference TRBV5-1 and TRBJ2-2, is KAGVTQTPRYLIKTRGQQVTLSCSPISGHRSVSWYQQTPGQGLQFLFEYFSETQRNKGNFPGRFSGRQFSNSRSEMNVSTLELGDSALYLCASSSIGTANTGELFFGEGSRLTVL.

This clone was observed a single time. The genes are TRBV7-9 and TRBJ2-1; D uncertain. The CDR3 is made up of 12 amino acids. Germline values: CDR1 SEHNR, CDR2 FQNEAQ (reference sequence). V dropped 1 base and J dropped 4 bases, with 2 bases sitting between them. The CDR3 spells CASSLGYNEQFF. In nucleotides, the CDR3 is TGTGCCAGCAGCTTAGGGTACAATGAGCAGTTCTTC.